The 16 T cell receptor beta chains listed next were all sequenced from one sample in a study of cytomegalovirus exposure and HLA in healthy donors. Primers for the PCR totalled 60 Vbeta and 13 Jbeta. Produced via immunoSEQ multiplex PCR; TCRdb's table is partial and in-frame only. Recorded for this sample: 55,000 or so clones. Sample: PBMCs. Receptors were obtained from a woman in her 30s in good health and CMV-seropositive.

V gene TRBV30 combines with J gene TRBJ1-5; D remains ambiguous. The germline CDR1 and CDR2 sequences are GTSNPN and SVGIG (reference sequence). Trimming took 3 bases from V and 4 from J, leaving 10 bases between them. There are 13 residues in the CDR3. In DNA form, the CDR3 reads TGTGCCTGGAGCGCGGAGATAAATCAGCCCCAGCATTTT. Its translation is CAWSAEINQPQHF.

The chain uses TRBV28 and TRBJ2-2; D is unresolved. Trimming removed 5 bases at V and 6 bases at J, with 10 bases between. This CDR3 is built from 13 residues. CDR1 is MDHEN, CDR2 SYDVKM, per germline. The CDR3 sequence: CASSRQVAGELFF. CDR3 bases: TGTGCCAGCAGTCGCCAGGTCGCCGGGGAGCTGTTTTTT.

V is TRBV2 and J is TRBJ1-2, with TRBD1 identical over 10 bases. The CDR3 loop spans 13 amino acids. V shed 10 bases and J 2 bases; nucleotides not matched to a gene: 4. Per germline, CDR1 SNHLY and CDR2 FYNNEI. The CDR3 loop reads CATKGQGNYGYTF. Written as DNA, the CDR3 is TGTGCCACCAAGGGACAGGGGAACTATGGCTACACCTTC.

A note on this clone: The junction departs from the called germline gene at one end, perhaps through a read error. This chain uses TRBV7-9 with TRBJ1-2, with 7 bases that match TRBD1. The length of the CDR3 is 13 residues. The germline gives CDR1 SEHNR, CDR2 FQNEAQ (reference sequence). The CDR3 here is CASSRQGGYSYTF. DNA of the CDR3: TGTGCCAGCAGCCGACAGGGAGGCTATAGCTACACCTTC.

The V and J genes are TRBV19 and TRBJ1-4; D not certain. The CDR3 spans 14 residues. In germline, CDR1 is LNHDA, CDR2 SQIVND (reference sequence). Trimming pared 3 bases from V and 5 bases from J, leaving 10 bases between. Here the CDR3 DNA reads TGTGCCAGTAGTATGAGGCAGAACAATGAAAAACTGTTTTTT. Translated, it gives CASSMRQNNEKLFF.

V and J are TRBV5-1 and TRBJ1-2; 9 bases line up with TRBD1. CDR1 is SGHRS and CDR2 is YFSETQ in the germline V gene. Unmatched junction bases numbered 3, after V lost 4 bases and J lost 2 bases. The CDR3 has 14 amino acids. For the CDR3, the DNA is TGCGCCAGCAGCGCCGGGACAGGGAACTATGGCTACACCTTC. Translation gives CASSAGTGNYGYTF.

V usage is TRBV30 and J usage is TRBJ1-2; TRBD1 is a possible D gene (6 bases). Looked up from germline, CDR1 is GTSNPN and CDR2 is SVGIG (reference sequence). This CDR3 region has 13 residues. V lost 0 bases to trimming and J lost 8 bases, with 13 bases between them. This chain's CDR3 is CAWSVRTGQGYTF. The CDR3 DNA reads as TGTGCCTGGAGTGTACGAACAGGGCAGGGCTACACCTTC.

This chain uses TRBV29-1 with TRBJ2-2, with 9 bases matching TRBD1. CDR3 length: 14 residues. The trim removed 7 bases at V and 2 bases at J, leaving 5 bases unmatched. The germline V gene has CDR1 SQVTM and CDR2 ANQGSEA. CDR3 in amino acids: CSATGQGNTGELFF. The CDR3 DNA reads TGCAGCGCCACGGGACAGGGAAACACCGGGGAGCTGTTTTTT.

The rearrangement joins TRBV7-9 to TRBJ1-3; D gene ambiguous. Trimming shortened V by 4 bases and J by 1 base, and 8 bases separated the two germline ends. Germline V gene lookup returns CDR1 SEHNR and CDR2 FQNEAQ (reference sequence). The CDR3 length is 14 residues. The CDR3 is CASSSPGSGNTIYF. The CDR3 bases are TGTGCCAGCAGCTCCCCGGGGTCTGGAAACACCATATATTTT.

The chain couples TRBV30 to TRBJ2-7; weak D call: TRBD1 (6 bases). The CDR3 covers 17 residues. Germline CDR1 GTSNPN, CDR2 SVGIG (reference sequence). The V and J ends lost 0 bases and 1 base respectively, with 19 bases between them. The CDR3, as DNA: TGTGCCTGGAGTGTACATCGGCAGGGGCGGCCTTCCTACGAGCAGTACTTC. The encoded protein is CAWSVHRQGRPSYEQYF. The full variable domain, its missing parts supplied by reference TRBV30 and TRBJ2-7, is SQTIHQWPATLVQPVGSPLSLECTVEGTSNPNLYWYRQAAGRGLQLLFYSVGIGQISSEVPQNLSASRPQDRQFILSSKKLLLSDSGFYLCAWSVHRQGRPSYEQYFGPGTRLTVT.

The V and J genes are TRBV7-2 and TRBJ2-2; 16 bases are a match to TRBD2. This CDR3 spans 18 amino acids. Germline V gene sequence: CDR1 SGHTA, CDR2 FQGNSA. Trimming cost V 5 bases and J 4 bases; bases outside gene matches: 7. In DNA form, the CDR3 reads TGTGCCAGCAGCCCGGGACTAGCGGGGGGGCGGGGCACCGGGGAGCTGTTTTTT. As protein: CASSPGLAGGRGTGELFF.

This CDR3 reads CAISPRGSPTGELFF. CDR3 coding DNA: TGTGCCATCAGCCCCAGGGGATCCCCCACCGGGGAGCTGTTTTTT. V and J are TRBV10-3 and TRBJ2-2; perhaps TRBD1 as D (6 bases). Germline CDR1 and CDR2: ENHRY and SYGVKD. CDR3 length equals 15 residues. The V end was cut by 6 bases, the J end by 4 bases, with 15 bases between.

The chain employs TRBV10-3 and TRBJ1-1; 10 nucleotides match TRBD1. The CDR3 covers 15 residues. Germline V lookup: CDR1 ENHRY, CDR2 SYGVKD. Trimming at V came to 10 bases and at J to 6 bases, leaving 14 bases not matched to a gene. The CDR3 DNA follows: TGTGCCACCGGACAGGGGGTAAGAAGAACGCCTGAAGCTTTCTTT. It specifies CATGQGVRRTPEAFF.

The genes are TRBV9 and TRBJ2-1, with D maybe TRBD2 (6 bases). V lost 0 bases and J lost 8, with 15 bases in between. CDR1 and CDR2 from the germline V gene are SGDLS and YYNGEE. The CDR3 covers 15 residues. The CDR3 DNA sequence: TGTGCCAGCAGCGTAGATAGTAGGCGGGGCGATGAGCAGTTCTTC. It codes for CASSVDSRRGDEQFF.

Written as DNA, the CDR3 is TGTGCCAGCAGCCGGGGGGACATACATGAAGCTTTCTTT. This encodes CASSRGDIHEAFF. The chain couples TRBV11-3 to TRBJ1-1; D may be TRBD1 (6 bases). This CDR3 comprises 13 residues. Germline lookup yields CDR1 SGHNT and CDR2 YENEEA. Trimming removed 5 bases from V and 7 bases from J, with 14 bases in between.

This chain uses TRBV6-6 with TRBJ2-7, with 7 bases lining up with TRBD2. The CDR3 totals 15 residues. Germline values: CDR1 MNHNY, CDR2 SVGAGI (reference sequence). J lost 1 base, V lost 0 bases, and 3 bases had no gene match. In DNA form, the CDR3 reads TGTGCCAGCAGTTACTCTCCAGCGGGGTCCTACGAGCAGTACTTC. The encoded protein is CASSYSPAGSYEQYF.